This T cell receptor beta chain came from a study of T cells in Graves' hyperthyroidism and ophthalmopathy. This clonotype occurred many times. Authors of the study amplified TCR beta CDR3 regions from RNA transcripts. HTBI primers were the set used in a first-round RT-PCR of the TCR CDR3. TCRdb called the multiplex PCR reads again in MiXCR, with one record for every CDR3 protein. The table lists 350,000 to 400,000 distinct CDR3 sequences, approximately 13% of them singletons. V was clipped by 4 bases and J by 8 bases; unmatched bases: 5. The CDR3 is made up of 12 amino acids. From germline, CDR1 is SQVTM and CDR2 ANQGSEA.

The sequenced material came from blood. The chain is built from TRBV29-1 and TRBJ1-2, with TRBD1 matching over 9 bases. This clonotype was obtained from a woman aged 55-70 years with Graves' hyperthyroidism. CDR3 DNA sequence: TGCAGCGTTGGGGGACAGGGTGGCGGCTACACCTTC. It is translated as CSVGGQGGGYTF.